The TCR beta chain under discussion was sequenced for a study of monozygotic twins with inflammatory bowel disease. Study-wide results and limits: Patients received differing immunosuppressive treatments, which may have added variability to their repertoires.

As concerns this clonotype: Its antigen is not identified.

The CDR3 runs 18 residues. Germline CDR1 ENHRY, CDR2 SYGVKD. With the 5' RACE reads reprocessed, TCRdb shows one record per CDR3 protein and no DNA. Recorded for this sample: more than 95,000 distinct CDR3 sequences. This TCR was sampled from a human donor with ulcerative colitis or Crohn's disease, or a healthy co-twin of an affected twin (not recorded which). The V gene is TRBV10-3, the J gene TRBJ2-1; TCRdb's D call, TRBD2, is unchecked because there is no DNA. The specimen sequenced was blood. The chain's CDR3 is CAISESGAGVFPGNEQFF.